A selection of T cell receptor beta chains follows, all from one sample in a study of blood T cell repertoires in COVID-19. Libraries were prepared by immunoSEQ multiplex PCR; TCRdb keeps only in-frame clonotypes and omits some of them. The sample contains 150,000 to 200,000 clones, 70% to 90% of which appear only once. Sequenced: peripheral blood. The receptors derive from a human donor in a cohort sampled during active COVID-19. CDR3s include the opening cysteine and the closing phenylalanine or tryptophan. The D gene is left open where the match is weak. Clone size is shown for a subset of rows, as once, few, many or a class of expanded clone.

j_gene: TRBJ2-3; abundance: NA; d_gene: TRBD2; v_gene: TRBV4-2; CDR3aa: CASSQDLLRGGGTDTQYF; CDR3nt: TGTGCCAGCAGCCAAGATCTGCTGCGGGGGGGCGGCACAGATACGCAGTATTTT
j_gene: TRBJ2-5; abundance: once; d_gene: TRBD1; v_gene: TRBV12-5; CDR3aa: CASGLVLGTGVGETQYF; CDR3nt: TGTGCTAGTGGTTTGGTCCTCGGTACAGGGGTCGGGGAGACCCAGTACTTC
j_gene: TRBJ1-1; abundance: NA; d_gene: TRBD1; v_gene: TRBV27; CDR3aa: CASSLLTGGVNTEAFF; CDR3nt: TGTGCCAGCAGTTTATTGACAGGGGGGGTGAACACTGAAGCTTTCTTT
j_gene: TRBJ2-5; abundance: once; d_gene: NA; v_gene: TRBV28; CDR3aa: CASSLSRRGKETQYF; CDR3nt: TGTGCCAGCAGTTTATCCCGAAGAGGGAAAGAGACCCAGTACTTC
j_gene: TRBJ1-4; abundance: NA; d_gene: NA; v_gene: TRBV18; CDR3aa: CASSQTRRGATNEKLFF; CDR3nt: TGTGCCAGCTCCCAAACTCGACGCGGCGCAACTAATGAAAAACTGTTTTTT
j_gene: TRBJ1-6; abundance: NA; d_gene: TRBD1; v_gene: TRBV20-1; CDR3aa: CSASLGTGRSPLHF; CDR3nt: TGCAGTGCTAGTCTTGGGACAGGGAGGTCACCCCTCCACTTT
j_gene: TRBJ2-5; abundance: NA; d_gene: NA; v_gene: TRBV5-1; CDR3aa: CASSLWQAWETQYF; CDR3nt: TGCGCCAGCAGCTTGTGGCAGGCGTGGGAGACCCAGTACTTC
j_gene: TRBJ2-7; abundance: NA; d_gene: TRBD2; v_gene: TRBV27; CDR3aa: CASSSVTSGTREQYF; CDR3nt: TGTGCCAGCAGTTCGGTGACTAGCGGCACACGCGAGCAGTACTTC
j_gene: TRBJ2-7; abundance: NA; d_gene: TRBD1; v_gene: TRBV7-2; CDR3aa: CASSLAILTGGGEQYF; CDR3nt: TGTGCCAGCAGCTTAGCTATACTGACAGGGGGAGGCGAGCAGTACTTC
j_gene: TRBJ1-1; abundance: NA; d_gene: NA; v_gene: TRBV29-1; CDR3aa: CSAQRGQQNTEAFF; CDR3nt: TGCAGCGCTCAAAGAGGACAGCAGAACACTGAAGCTTTCTTT
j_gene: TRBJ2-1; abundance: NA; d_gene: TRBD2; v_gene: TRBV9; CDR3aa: CASSVGVAAGVEQFF; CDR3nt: TGTGCCAGCAGCGTAGGAGTTGCAGCGGGAGTTGAGCAGTTCTTC
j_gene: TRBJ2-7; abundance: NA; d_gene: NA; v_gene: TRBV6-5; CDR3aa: CASSYQPGSYEQYF; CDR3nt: TGTGCCAGCAGTTACCAGCCAGGGTCCTACGAGCAGTACTTC
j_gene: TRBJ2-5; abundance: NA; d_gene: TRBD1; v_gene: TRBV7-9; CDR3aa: CASSPWDREETQYF; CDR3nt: TGTGCCAGCAGCCCTTGGGACAGGGAAGAGACCCAGTACTTC
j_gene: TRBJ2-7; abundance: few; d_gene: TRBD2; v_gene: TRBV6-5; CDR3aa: CASSYSTSGVPYEQYF; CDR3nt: TGTGCCAGCAGTTACTCTACTAGCGGGGTGCCCTACGAGCAGTACTTC
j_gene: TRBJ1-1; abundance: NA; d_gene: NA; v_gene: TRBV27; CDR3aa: CASSLRGASNTEAFF; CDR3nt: TGTGCCAGCAGTTTAAGGGGCGCGTCGAACACTGAAGCTTTCTTT
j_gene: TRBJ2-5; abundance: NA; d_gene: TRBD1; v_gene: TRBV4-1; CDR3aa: CASSPPGTGEETQYF; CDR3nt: TGCGCCAGCAGCCCACCGGGGACAGGGGAAGAGACCCAGTACTTC
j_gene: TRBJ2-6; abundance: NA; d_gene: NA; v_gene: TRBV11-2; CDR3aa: CASSLVQGSGANVLTF; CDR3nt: TGTGCCAGCAGCTTAGTCCAGGGTTCGGGGGCCAACGTCCTGACTTTC
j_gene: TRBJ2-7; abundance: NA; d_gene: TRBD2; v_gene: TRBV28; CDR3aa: CASSFPGGGVAGEQYF; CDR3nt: TGTGCCAGCAGTTTCCCCGGGGGAGGGGTTGCTGGCGAGCAGTACTTC
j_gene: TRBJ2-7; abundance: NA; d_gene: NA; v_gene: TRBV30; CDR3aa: CAWSPPQGGARHEQYF; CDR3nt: TGTGCCTGGAGTCCCCCGCAGGGCGGGGCTCGACACGAGCAGTACTTC